This TCR beta chain was identified during a study of human T cells and chemical hapten exposure. Overall study context: A 2 cm by 2 cm inner upper arm patch received 2% DPC for sensitization. Small differences in pooled library volume mainly drove the variation in TCR yields per sample.

TCRdb used MiXCR to reprocess the RACE reads, holding one entry per CDR3 protein. The sample records tens of thousands of distinct CDR3 sequences, about 9.6% being singletons. Specified time point: patch test 2, 6 weeks after DPC sensitization. Treatment noted: therapeutic diphenylcyclopropenone sensitization with weekly scalp DPC. Unfractionated whole blood was the source from which total RNA was extracted. This clonotype occurred a few times. This clonotype was obtained from a woman aged 25 to 39 with alopecia areata. Some clones in this sample may be carry-over from other donors' samples. Sequencing was performed on whole blood, taken in connection with sensitization to the hapten diphenylcyclopropenone (DPC).

The CDR3 coding sequence is TGTGCCAGCAGCCAAGTCTCCACTGACTATGGCTACACCTTC. Its protein product is CASSQVSTDYGYTF. V usage is TRBV4-2 and J usage is TRBJ1-2, with D unclear. Trimming took 1 base from V and 3 from J, leaving 9 bases between them. Germline V gives CDR1 LGHNA, CDR2 YNFKEQ. The CDR3 covers 14 residues.